The following is a T cell receptor (beta chain) sequence with its context. This clonotype came up many times. Its antigen is currently not known. Base qualities were left out, and no much larger clone turns up one base away. Inclusive of the bounding cysteine and phenylalanine, the CDR3 is 14 residues long. The retained sequence is limited to the CDR3, 42 bases, with the frame set at the first base. The V and J ends are trimmed by 4 bases and 5 bases, leaving 15 bases between them. Taken from the germline V gene (reference sequence), the CDR1 and CDR2 loops are DFQATT and SNEGSKA. This specimen comes from a study of neurological immune-mediated disorders (dated by TCRdb to between 2018 and 2021). The study in broad terms: Among the approximately 35 multiple sclerosis patients, relapsing-remitting MS accounted for about 31 and secondary progressive MS accounted for 3. Peripheral blood TCR-beta repertoires from patients with HTLV-I-associated myelopathy (HAM/TSP), patients with multiple sclerosis, and healthy controls were compared in the study using UMI-based sequencing. The roughly 100 TCR-beta libraries covered PBMC samples along with longitudinal samples, technical triplicates, and paired sorted CD4+ and CD8+ T-cell subsets. The cohort comprised 68 subjects: some 14 HAM/TSP patients, approximately 34 multiple sclerosis patients and around 20 healthy controls.

Unsorted PBMC libraries were generated from 2 million PBMCs stored in RNAlater at -80 °C until RNA extraction. The multiple sclerosis patients were enrolled in a US clinical protocol that used magnetic resonance imaging to evaluate disease progression. Peripheral blood underwent Ficoll-Hypaque density gradient centrifugation to isolate PBMCs, which were then cryopreserved in liquid nitrogen. cDNA was synthesized by template-switch 5'RACE using a primer with a 10-nucleotide random unique molecular identifier that tagged each TCR transcript. Each sequencing run produced over 160 million TCR-beta sequences covering 15-18 subjects. The RNeasy kit was used for extraction of total RNA. Using the KAPA Real-time Library Amplification kit, TCR-beta VDJ regions were amplified with primers for the TCR constant region and the 5'RACE anchor. A first PCR added sample indexes and Illumina adaptors, and a second PCR then raised library yield. After purification with Ampure beads, the TCR product of roughly 650 bp was size-selected on a 2% E-gel SizeSelection system. Library quality was checked on a Bioanalyzer, concentration was measured with Qubit, and libraries were quantified with the Kapa Library Quantification kit before pooling. Paired-end 2 x 150 bp sequencing of the libraries was performed on an Illumina HiSeq 2500. To increase sequence diversity, about 23-32% phiX was spiked into each library pool. The published analysis was carried out like this. Quality-filtered reads were processed with the UMI-based MiGEC pipeline, which removed over 85% of raw TCR sequences during error correction. IMGT germline references were used for aligning VDJ genes, and each clonotype was defined as a unique CDR3 amino acid sequence together with its V-J genes. Clonal expansion, Shannon diversity, and CDR3 relatedness (CalcPairwiseDistances, ClusterSamples) were evaluated with VDJtools, and phylogenetic trees were built with CLCbio workbench. Clones with at least 8 unique UMIs were defined as expanded, with this threshold being based on coefficient-of-variation modelling across technical triplicates. TCRdb applied fastp at Q25 and MiXCR to the public reads, then kept only in-frame beta chains. Each record represents a unique CDR3 protein, reported with the most common genes and DNA among its rows. TCRdb, not the original authors, processed these V and J calls. Here the sample has 55,000 to 70,000 distinct CDR3 sequences; 3.9% occur a single time. The biggest ten clones account for under 1.5% of the sample.

The paper as a whole reports these results and caveats: The MS cluster was not associated with any clinical or MRI features, and the authors stated that larger cohorts are needed. Repertoires from 18 of 34 MS patients were grouped by phylogenetic analysis into a cluster of related CDR3 sequences, suggesting a possible repertoire-level signature. No identical CDR3 amino acid sequences were found to be shared among expanded clones across subjects, suggesting that TCR-beta repertoires were private in all groups. TCR clonal expansion was greatest in HAM/TSP patients and smallest in MS patients, who ranked below even healthy controls.

The sequencing sample was made of PBMCs. This TCR came from a man between 25 and 39 years old with multiple sclerosis. Recombination joined TRBV20-1 with TRBJ1-5, with no D gene named confidently. The encoded CDR3 is CSAIWSLSDQPQHF. The DNA reads as follows: TGCAGTGCTATTTGGTCACTAAGTGATCAGCCCCAGCATTTT.